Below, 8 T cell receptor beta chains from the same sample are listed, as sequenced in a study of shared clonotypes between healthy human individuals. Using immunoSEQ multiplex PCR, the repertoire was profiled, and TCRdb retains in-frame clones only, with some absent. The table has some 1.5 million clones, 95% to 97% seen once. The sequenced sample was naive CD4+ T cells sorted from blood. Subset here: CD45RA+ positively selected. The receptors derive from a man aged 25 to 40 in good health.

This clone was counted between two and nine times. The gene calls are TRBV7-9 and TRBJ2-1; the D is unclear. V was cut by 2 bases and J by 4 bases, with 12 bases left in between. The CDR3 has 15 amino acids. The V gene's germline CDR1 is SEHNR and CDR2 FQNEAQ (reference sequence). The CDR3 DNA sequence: TGTGCCAGCAGCTTATTCCTAGGAGCGTACAATGAGCAGTTCTTC. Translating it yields CASSLFLGAYNEQFF.

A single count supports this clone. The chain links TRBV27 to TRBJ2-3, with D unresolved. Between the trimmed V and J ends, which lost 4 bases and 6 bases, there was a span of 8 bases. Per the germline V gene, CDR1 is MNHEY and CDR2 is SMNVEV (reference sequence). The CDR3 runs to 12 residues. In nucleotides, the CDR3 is TGTGCCAGCAGTTCCAAGGGCGATACGCAGTATTTT. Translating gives CASSSKGDTQYF.

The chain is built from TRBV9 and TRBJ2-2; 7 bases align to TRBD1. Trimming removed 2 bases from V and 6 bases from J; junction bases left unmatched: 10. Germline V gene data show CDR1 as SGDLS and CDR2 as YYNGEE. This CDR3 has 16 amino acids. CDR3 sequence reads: CASSVGRQGVAGELFF. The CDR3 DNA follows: TGTGCCAGCAGCGTGGGACGACAGGGAGTCGCCGGGGAGCTGTTTTTT.

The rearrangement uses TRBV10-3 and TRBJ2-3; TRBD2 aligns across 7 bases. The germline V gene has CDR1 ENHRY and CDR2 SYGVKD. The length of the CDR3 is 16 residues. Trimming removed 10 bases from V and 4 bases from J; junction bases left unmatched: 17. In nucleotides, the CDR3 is TGTGCCACCAAGCGGGATCGTGTCCCGAGTCCAGATACGCAGTATTTT. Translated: CATKRDRVPSPDTQYF.

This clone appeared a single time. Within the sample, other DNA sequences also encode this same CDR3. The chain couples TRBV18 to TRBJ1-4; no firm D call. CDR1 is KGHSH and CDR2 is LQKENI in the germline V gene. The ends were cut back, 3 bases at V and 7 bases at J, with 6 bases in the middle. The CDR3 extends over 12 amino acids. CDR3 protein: CASSPQGEKLFF. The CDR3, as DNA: TGTGCCAGCTCACCCCAAGGTGAAAAACTGTTTTTT.

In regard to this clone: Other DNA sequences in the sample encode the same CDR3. CDR3 sequence (DNA): TGTGCCAGCAGCTCTCAACGCAACGAGCAGTACTTC. This translates into CASSSQRNEQYF. The rearrangement joins TRBV7-2 to TRBJ2-7; D is unclear. Between the trimmed V and J ends, which lost 4 bases and 5 bases, there was a span of 9 bases. CDR3 size: 12 residues. Germline assignment: CDR1 SGHTA and CDR2 FQGNSA.

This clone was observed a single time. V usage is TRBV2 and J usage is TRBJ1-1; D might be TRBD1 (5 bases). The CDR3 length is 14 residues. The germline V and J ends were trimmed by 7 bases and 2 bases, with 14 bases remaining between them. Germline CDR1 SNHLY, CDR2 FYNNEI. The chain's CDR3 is CASIQYGGNTEAFF. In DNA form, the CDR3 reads TGTGCCAGCATCCAATACGGGGGAAACACTGAAGCTTTCTTT.

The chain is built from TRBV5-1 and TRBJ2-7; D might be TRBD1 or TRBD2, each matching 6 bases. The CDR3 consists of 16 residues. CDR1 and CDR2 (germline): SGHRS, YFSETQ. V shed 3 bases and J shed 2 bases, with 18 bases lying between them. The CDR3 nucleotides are TGCGCCAGCAGCTCATCTACAGGGTCGGGGGCCTACGAGCAGTACTTC. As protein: CASSSSTGSGAYEQYF.